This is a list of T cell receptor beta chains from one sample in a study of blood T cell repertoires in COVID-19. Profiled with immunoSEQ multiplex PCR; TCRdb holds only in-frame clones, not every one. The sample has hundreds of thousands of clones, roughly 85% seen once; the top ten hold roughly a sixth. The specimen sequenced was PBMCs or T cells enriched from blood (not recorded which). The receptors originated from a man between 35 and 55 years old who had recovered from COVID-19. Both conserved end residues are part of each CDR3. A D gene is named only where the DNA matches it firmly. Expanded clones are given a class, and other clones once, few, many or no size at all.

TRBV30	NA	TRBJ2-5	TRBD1	CALRIGGEKTQYF	TGTGCCCTTAGGATAGGGGGCGAGAAGACCCAGTACTTC
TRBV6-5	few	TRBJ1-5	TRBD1	CASSPGTGINQPQHF	TGTGCCAGCAGTCCCGGGACAGGGATTAATCAGCCCCAGCATTTT
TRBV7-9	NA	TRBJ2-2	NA	CASSLGGAGGSGELFF	TGTGCCAGCAGCTTGGGCGGGGCAGGAGGGTCCGGGGAGCTGTTTTTT
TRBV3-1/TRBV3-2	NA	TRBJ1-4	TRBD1	CASSNPGQGSEKLFF	TGTGCCAGCAGCAATCCGGGACAGGGGAGTGAAAAACTGTTTTTT
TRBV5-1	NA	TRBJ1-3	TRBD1	CASSLVGTVNSGNTIYF	TGCGCCAGCAGCTTGGTAGGGACAGTCAACTCTGGAAACACCATATATTTT
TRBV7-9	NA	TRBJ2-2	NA	CASSLSVGELFF	TGTGCCAGCAGCTTATCGGTCGGGGAGCTGTTTTTT
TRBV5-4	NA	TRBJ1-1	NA	CASSLEQRSMNTEAFF	TGTGCCAGCAGCTTGGAACAGAGAAGCATGAACACTGAAGCTTTCTTT
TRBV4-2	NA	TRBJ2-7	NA	CASTTTPGLLYEQYF	TGTGCCAGCACCACAACTCCGGGACTCCTTTACGAGCAGTACTTC
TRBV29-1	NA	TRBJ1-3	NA	CSVEGTTGNTIYF	TGCAGCGTTGAAGGGACAACTGGAAACACCATATATTTT
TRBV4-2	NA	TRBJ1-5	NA	CASSQDRTEVNQPQHF	TGTGCCAGCAGCCAAGATAGGACAGAAGTGAATCAGCCCCAGCATTTT
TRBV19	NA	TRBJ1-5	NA	CASSSSGNQPQHF	TGTGCCAGTAGCTCATCAGGGAATCAGCCCCAGCATTTT
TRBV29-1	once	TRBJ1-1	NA	CSVAGATGTEAFF	TGCAGCGTTGCAGGGGCGACGGGCACTGAAGCTTTCTTT
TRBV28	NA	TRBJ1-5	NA	CASSLIGRLRQPQHF	TGTGCCAGCAGTTTAATCGGGAGATTGAGGCAGCCCCAGCATTTT
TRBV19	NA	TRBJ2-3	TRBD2	CASSIARGLANTDTQYF	TGTGCCAGTAGTATAGCCCGAGGACTAGCGAACACAGATACGCAGTATTTT
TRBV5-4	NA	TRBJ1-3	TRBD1	CASRLPGQGPLRGGNTIYF	TGTGCCAGCAGATTGCCGGGACAGGGGCCATTAAGAGGAGGAAACACCATATATTTT
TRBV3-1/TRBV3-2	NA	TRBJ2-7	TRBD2	CASSHLLAGGLYEQYF	TGTGCCAGCAGCCACCTCCTAGCGGGAGGCCTCTACGAGCAGTACTTC
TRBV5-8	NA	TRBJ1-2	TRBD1	CASSFFITGDGYTF	TGTGCCAGCAGCTTCTTTATAACAGGGGACGGCTACACCTTC
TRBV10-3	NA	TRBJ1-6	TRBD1	CAISERGQNNSPLHF	TGTGCCATCAGTGAGAGGGGACAGAACAATTCACCCCTCCACTTT
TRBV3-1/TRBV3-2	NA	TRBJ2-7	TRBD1	CASSHPAWTGGYEQYF	TGTGCCAGCAGCCACCCGGCCTGGACAGGGGGCTACGAGCAGTACTTC
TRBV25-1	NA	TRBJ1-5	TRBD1	CASSPSQQGFNQPQHF	TGTGCCAGCAGTCCTTCACAACAGGGGTTCAATCAGCCCCAGCATTTT
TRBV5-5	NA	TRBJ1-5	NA	CASSLRDTRRWGNQPQHF	TGTGCCAGCAGCTTGCGGGACACCCGTCGATGGGGCAATCAGCCCCAGCATTTT
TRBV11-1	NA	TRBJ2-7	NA	CASSLVAVSSYEQYF	TGTGCCAGCAGCTTAGTCGCAGTAAGCTCCTACGAGCAGTACTTC
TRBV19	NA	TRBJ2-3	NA	CASSARGAGRPISTDTQYF	TGTGCCAGTAGTGCCCGGGGAGCCGGGAGACCAATTAGCACAGATACGCAGTATTTT
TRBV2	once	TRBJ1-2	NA	CASCGREGDYTF	TGTGCCAGCTGCGGGCGAGAAGGCGACTACACCTTC
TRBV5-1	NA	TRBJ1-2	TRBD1	CASSPYRTGKSGYTF	TGCGCCAGCAGCCCATATAGGACAGGGAAAAGTGGCTACACCTTC
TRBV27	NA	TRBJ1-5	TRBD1	CASSPPGTGGGNHQPQHF	TGTGCCAGTAGCCCCCCCGGGACAGGGGGCGGCAACCATCAGCCCCAGCATTTT
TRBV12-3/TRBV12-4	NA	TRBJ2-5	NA	CASRGEVETQYF	TGTGCCAGCAGGGGGGAGGTGGAGACCCAGTACTTC
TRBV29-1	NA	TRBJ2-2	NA	CSAERWTGELFF	TGCAGCGCCGAACGGTGGACCGGGGAGCTGTTTTTT
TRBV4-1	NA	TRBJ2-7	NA	CASSQERTGSSYEQYF	TGCGCCAGCAGCCAAGAAAGGACGGGGAGCTCCTACGAGCAGTACTTC
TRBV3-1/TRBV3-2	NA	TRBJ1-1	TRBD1	CASSLDRGDTEAFF	TGTGCCAGCAGCCTAGACAGGGGGGACACTGAAGCTTTCTTT
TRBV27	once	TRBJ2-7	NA	CASSSSTGPLPYEQYF	TGTGCCAGCAGTTCCTCGACAGGCCCTCTACCCTACGAGCAGTACTTC
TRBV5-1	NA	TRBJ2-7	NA	CASSSGNAPYEQYF	TGCGCCAGCAGCTCGGGGAACGCGCCCTACGAGCAGTACTTC
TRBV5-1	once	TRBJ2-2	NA	CASSLGEGTGELFF	TGCGCCAGCAGCTTGGGCGAGGGCACCGGGGAGCTGTTTTTT
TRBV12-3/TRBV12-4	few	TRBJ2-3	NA	CASSYYLDTQYF	TGTGCCAGCAGCTACTATCTAGATACGCAGTATTTT
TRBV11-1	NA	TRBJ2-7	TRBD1	CASSPRGGQGTYEQYF	TGTGCCAGCAGCCCTAGGGGGGGACAGGGGACCTACGAGCAGTACTTC
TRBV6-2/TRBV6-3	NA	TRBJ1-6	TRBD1	CASSYTGENSPLHF	TGTGCCAGCAGTTACACAGGGGAGAATTCACCCCTCCACTTT
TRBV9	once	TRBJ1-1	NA	CASSGLNPRGTEAFF	TGTGCCAGCAGCGGCCTAAATCCGAGGGGGACTGAAGCTTTCTTT
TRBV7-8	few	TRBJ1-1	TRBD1	CASSLSEGARAFF	TGTGCCAGCAGCCTTAGCGAGGGGGCTAGGGCTTTCTTT
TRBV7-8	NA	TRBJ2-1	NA	CASSFAMEGEQFF	TGTGCCAGCAGCTTCGCTATGGAGGGTGAGCAGTTCTTC
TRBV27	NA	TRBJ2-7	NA	CASSLSSGTYEQYF	TGTGCCAGCAGTTTATCTAGCGGCACCTACGAGCAGTACTTC
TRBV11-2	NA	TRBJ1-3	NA	CASSLGGTSSGNTIYF	TGTGCCAGCAGCTTAGGGGGGACATCATCTGGAAACACCATATATTTT
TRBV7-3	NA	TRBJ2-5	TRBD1	CASSDAGGAGETQYF	TGTGCCAGCAGCGACGCAGGGGGCGCAGGAGAGACCCAGTACTTC
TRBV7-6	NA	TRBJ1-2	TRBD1	CASSLGSGGRSAGYTF	TGTGCCAGCAGCTTAGGATCAGGGGGGCGATCCGCCGGCTACACCTTC
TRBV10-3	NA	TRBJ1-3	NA	CAISDFVETVSGNTIYF	TGTGCCATCAGTGATTTCGTGGAAACAGTCTCTGGAAACACCATATATTTT